What follows are 27 T cell receptor beta chains derived from one specimen sequenced in a study of T cell responses to AZD1222 COVID-19 vaccine. TCRdb keeps only in-frame clones here, not all; method: immunoSEQ multiplex PCR. The sample consists of 95,000 to 150,000 clones, about 92% of them appearing once. The specimen was peripheral blood, collected 28 days after the second AZD1222 dose. Receptors originate from an adult who received the AZD1222 COVID-19 vaccine.

This chain joins TRBV28 and TRBJ1-5; no definite D call. From germline, CDR1 is MDHEN and CDR2 SYDVKM. Trimming stripped 3 bases from V and 3 bases from J, with 12 bases between. The CDR3 contains 15 residues. For the CDR3, the DNA is TGTGCCAGCAGTTTGCTTGGCGGGGACAATCAGCCCCAGCATTTT. Translation: CASSLLGGDNQPQHF.

The chain links TRBV19 to TRBJ2-7; no clear D. CDR3 size: 14 residues. CDR1 LNHDA and CDR2 SQIVND come from the germline V gene (reference sequence). V shed 2 bases and J shed 0 bases, with 8 bases lying between them. The CDR3 region is CASSIIPSSYEQYF. CDR3 sequence (DNA): TGTGCCAGTAGTATAATCCCTAGCTCCTACGAGCAGTACTTC.

The J gene is TRBJ2-7, the V gene TRBV3-1 (or the pseudogene TRBV3-2); no reliable D call. V was shortened by 0 bases and J by 2 bases, with 5 bases between the two germline ends. The CDR3 sequence is 13 residues long. Germline V gives CDR1 LGHDT, CDR2 YNNKEL (reference sequence). The CDR3 coding sequence is TGTGCCAGCAGCCAAGAGACCACCTACGAGCAGTACTTC. Amino acid sequence: CASSQETTYEQYF.

This chain connects TRBV10-1 to TRBJ1-2; D possibly corresponds to TRBD1 (6 bases). V lost 4 bases, J lost 6 bases, and 15 bases lay in between. Germline V gene sequence: CDR1 WNHNN, CDR2 SYGVQD (reference sequence). The CDR3 loop spans 14 amino acids. CDR3 amino acids: CASSGAGENNGYTF. The CDR3 bases are TGCGCCAGCAGTGGGGCAGGGGAGAATAATGGCTACACCTTC.

The chain carries TRBV20-1 and TRBJ2-7, with no clear D. The CDR3 length is 14 residues. V lost 3 bases, J lost 0 bases, and 12 bases lay in between. From germline, CDR1 is DFQATT and CDR2 SNEGSKA (reference sequence). The CDR3 nucleotides read TGCAGTGCTAGTCGTAACAGTGACTCCTACGAGCAGTACTTC. It codes for CSASRNSDSYEQYF.

The V and J genes are TRBV7-9 and TRBJ2-1; possible D gene TRBD2, 5 bases. The length of the CDR3 is 13 residues. V lost 0 bases and J lost 10, with 10 bases in between. Germline-derived CDR1 and CDR2 are SEHNR and FQNEAQ (reference sequence). The CDR3 region is CASSLALGVEQFF. The CDR3 DNA reads as TGTGCCAGCAGCTTAGCGCTCGGGGTCGAGCAGTTCTTC.

The rearrangement joins TRBV6-5 to TRBJ2-7; 7 bases map to TRBD2. The germline V gene has CDR1 MNHEY and CDR2 SVGAGI. Trimming removed 2 bases from V and 4 bases from J; junction bases left unmatched: 5. CDR3 length: 14 residues. Here the CDR3 reads CASSYLAGEYEQYF. The DNA of the CDR3 is TGTGCCAGCAGTTACCTCGCGGGGGAGTACGAGCAGTACTTC.

Here the CDR3 DNA reads TGTGCCAGTAGTATTTCCGGCACGACTAACTATGGCTACACCTTC. As protein: CASSISGTTNYGYTF. The genes are TRBV19 and TRBJ1-2; D is unclear. The CDR3 sequence is 15 residues long. The V and J ends lost 3 bases and 0 bases respectively, with 11 bases between them. Germline CDR1 LNHDA, CDR2 SQIVND (reference sequence).

This chain uses TRBV6-1 with TRBJ1-1, with 8 bases identical to TRBD1. Trimming removed 0 bases from V and 5 bases from J; junction bases left unmatched: 2. Germline CDR1 and CDR2: MNHNS and SASEGT. The CDR3 length is 14 residues. CDR3 sequence (DNA): TGTGCCAGCAGTGAAGCACAGGGGGTGACTGAAGCTTTCTTT. Its translation: CASSEAQGVTEAFF.

CDR3 nucleotides: TGCAGTGCTAGTACCAGCAATCAGCCCCAGCATTTT. It specifies CSASTSNQPQHF. V usage is TRBV20-1 and J usage is TRBJ1-5; D unresolved. Trimming took 3 bases from V and 1 from J, leaving 4 bases between them. The CDR3 consists of 12 residues. Germline lookup yields CDR1 DFQATT and CDR2 SNEGSKA (reference sequence).

The genes are TRBV7-8 and TRBJ1-5, with D perhaps TRBD1 (5 bases). With 3 bases removed from V and 5 bases from J, the gap between germline ends came to 8 bases. The length of the CDR3 is 13 residues. Per the germline V gene, CDR1 is SGHVS and CDR2 is FQNEAQ. CDR3 sequence reads: CASSFRGDQPQHF. CDR3 DNA: TGTGCCAGCAGCTTTCGGGGGGATCAGCCCCAGCATTTT.

The chain is built from TRBV3-1 (or the pseudogene TRBV3-2) and TRBJ2-3; D call uncertain. Germline V gene sequence: CDR1 LGHDT, CDR2 YNNKEL (reference sequence). The CDR3 spans 14 residues. V lost 1 base, J lost 4 bases, and 9 bases lay in between. CDR3 amino acids: CASSQGDRADTQYF. The CDR3 DNA is TGTGCCAGCAGCCAAGGAGATCGAGCAGATACGCAGTATTTT.

The chain combines TRBV12-3 or TRBV12-4 with TRBJ2-1; TRBD2 agrees at 10 bases. The CDR3 has 13 amino acids. The J segment lost 15 bases and the V segment lost 3 bases, leaving 8 bases of the junction unmatched. The CDR3 bases are TGTGCCAGCAGTTTTACGCTAGCGGGGGTTGCGTTCTTC. Encoded protein: CASSFTLAGVAFF.

CDR3 loop: CASSQEGTGGLSEAFF. The CDR3, as DNA: TGTGCCAGCAGCCAAGAAGGGACAGGGGGCCTAAGTGAAGCTTTCTTT. The chain carries TRBV4-2 and TRBJ1-1, with 12 bases aligning to TRBD1. This CDR3 is built from 16 residues. Unmatched junction bases numbered 6, after V lost 0 bases and J lost 7 bases. The germline CDR1 and CDR2 sequences are LGHNA and YNFKEQ.

J is TRBJ2-5 and V is TRBV5-1; 10 bases are a match to TRBD1. CDR1 and CDR2 from the germline V gene are SGHRS and YFSETQ. This CDR3 has 14 amino acids. V was pared by 3 bases and J by 3 bases, with 2 bases of the junction left unmatched. The CDR3 DNA reads as TGCGCCAGCAGCTGGACAGGGGGTAAAGAGACCCAGTACTTC. Its protein is CASSWTGGKETQYF. Together with reference TRBV5-1 and TRBJ2-5, the CDR3 gives the full variable domain: KAGVTQTPRYLIKTRGQQVTLSCSPISGHRSVSWYQQTPGQGLQFLFEYFSETQRNKGNFPGRFSGRQFSNSRSEMNVSTLELGDSALYLCASSWTGGKETQYFGPGTRLLVL.

V and J are TRBV5-4 and TRBJ2-1, with a weak D call TRBD1 (5 bases). Germline CDR1 and CDR2: SGHNT and YYREEE (reference sequence). The CDR3 has 16 residues. Trimming shortened V by 4 bases and J by 6 bases, and 20 bases separated the two germline ends. The CDR3 is CASSVPSAGQFNEQFF. DNA for the CDR3: TGTGCCAGCAGCGTCCCTAGTGCAGGGCAGTTCAATGAGCAGTTCTTC.

Only one count was recorded for this clone. The chain is built from TRBV2 and TRBJ1-5; D uncertain. Germline CDR1 SNHLY, CDR2 FYNNEI. The CDR3 length is 14 residues. V was clipped by 1 base and J by 5 bases, with 9 bases between them. The DNA for the CDR3 is TGTGCCAGCAGTGAAGGTCTTTTGTATCAGCCCCAGCATTTT. Translation gives CASSEGLLYQPQHF.

The chain combines TRBV19 with TRBJ1-5, with 8 bases matching TRBD1. J gave up 4 bases and V 0 bases, and 8 bases lay outside the gene matches. Germline CDR1 is LNHDA and CDR2 is SQIVND (reference sequence). The CDR3 is 17 amino acids. CDR3 residues: CASSIEWTTGGNQPQHF. The CDR3 nucleotides are TGTGCCAGTAGTATAGAGTGGACAACAGGGGGGAATCAGCCCCAGCATTTT.

Here the CDR3 DNA reads TGTGCCAGCAGCTCCGGAATGAACACTGAAGCTTTCTTT. This translates into CASSSGMNTEAFF. This chain uses TRBV7-8 with TRBJ1-1, with D hard to call. The V end lost 4 bases, the J end lost 0 bases, and 6 bases lay between the germline ends. CDR3 length equals 13 residues. Germline V gives CDR1 SGHVS, CDR2 FQNEAQ.

The chain is built from TRBV4-2 and TRBJ1-1; 7 bases align to TRBD1. J gave up 1 base and V 0 bases, and 2 bases lay outside the gene matches. This CDR3 is built from 15 residues. Germline V gives CDR1 LGHNA, CDR2 YNFKEQ. The CDR3 spells CASSQEDRQNTEAFF. The CDR3 DNA sequence: TGTGCCAGCAGCCAAGAGGACAGGCAGAACACTGAAGCTTTCTTT.

V usage is TRBV11-2 and J usage is TRBJ1-1, with TRBD1 as a possible D gene (6 bases). CDR1 is SGHAT, CDR2 FQNNGV, per germline. Trimming removed 5 bases at V and 6 bases at J, with 28 bases between. The CDR3 loop spans 18 amino acids. The CDR3 sequence is CASSRTTWDAQKGAEAFF. The CDR3 DNA follows: TGTGCCAGCAGCCGCACGACGTGGGACGCCCAAAAGGGGGCTGAAGCTTTCTTT.

The CDR3 spells CASSFTGGDGYTF. Here the CDR3 DNA reads TGCGCCAGCAGCTTTACAGGGGGCGATGGCTACACCTTC. This chain joins TRBV5-1 and TRBJ1-2, with 9 positions matching TRBD1. Trimming cost V 2 bases and J 6 bases; bases outside gene matches: 2. From germline, CDR1 is SGHRS and CDR2 YFSETQ. The CDR3 totals 13 residues.

The chain recombines TRBV2 with TRBJ2-3; D unresolved. V gave up 6 bases and J gave up 0 bases, with 19 bases separating them. Germline V gene sequence: CDR1 SNHLY, CDR2 FYNNEI. The CDR3 length is 17 residues. The CDR3 spells CASRSLDSGQSTDTQYF. Here the CDR3 DNA reads TGTGCCAGCAGGTCCCTTGACTCGGGCCAGAGCACAGATACGCAGTATTTT.

The rearrangement joins TRBV28 to TRBJ2-3, with D perhaps given as TRBD1 or TRBD2 (5 bases each). V lost 3 bases and J lost 6, with 10 bases in between. The CDR3 has 13 residues. Looked up from germline, CDR1 is MDHEN and CDR2 is SYDVKM. CDR3: CASSFRWGDTQYF. DNA of the CDR3: TGTGCCAGCAGTTTTCGATGGGGGGATACGCAGTATTTT.

This clone was observed once. The chain combines TRBV2 with TRBJ1-1; tentative D call: TRBD1 (6 bases). The CDR3 spans 13 residues. Germline V gene lookup returns CDR1 SNHLY and CDR2 FYNNEI. V was cut by 6 bases and J by 0 bases, with 8 bases left in between. CDR3 sequence: CASRQGMNTEAFF. CDR3 DNA sequence: TGTGCCAGCAGACAGGGAATGAACACTGAAGCTTTCTTT.

The chain uses TRBV6-2 or TRBV6-3 and TRBJ1-2, with D possibly TRBD1 on 5 matching bases. Trimming cost V 0 bases and J 2 bases, with 7 bases left between them. Germline values: CDR1 MNHEY, CDR2 SVGEGT. CDR3 length: 14 amino acids. CDR3 in DNA: TGTGCCAGCAGTTACTCCGGGGGGAACTATGGCTACACCTTC. It encodes CASSYSGGNYGYTF.

The rearrangement uses TRBV7-2 and TRBJ2-2; a possible D gene is TRBD2 (6 bases). Trimming removed 5 bases from V and 2 bases from J, with 9 bases in between. Germline V gene lookup returns CDR1 SGHTA and CDR2 FQGNSA. This CDR3 comprises 14 residues. DNA of the CDR3: TGTGCCAGCAGCCTGGGACTCAACACCGGGGAGCTGTTTTTT. It codes for CASSLGLNTGELFF.